Below, one TCR beta chain is given with its context. The data stem from a study of blood T cells in healthy people across ages. A second PCR of 7 to 11 cycles used a sample-barcoded 5' primer and a J-beta primer mix. MiXCR was run by TCRdb on the 5' RACE reads, yielding one entry per CDR3 protein. The table has about 780,000 distinct CDR3 sequences, around 62% seen once. CDR3 length equals 18 residues. CDR1 and CDR2 from the germline V gene are MRHNA and SNTAGT. Germline trimming cut 7 bases from V and 1 base from J; bases unmatched to any gene: 15. The receptor was derived from a man aged 30 to 39 in good health. Sequencing input: blood. V and J are TRBV6-4 and TRBJ2-4, with TRBD1 identical over 8 bases. This CDR3 is CASIEDRDEGAAKNIQYF. In nucleotides, the CDR3 is TGTGCCAGCATCGAGGACAGGGATGAGGGGGCGGCCAAAAACATTCAGTACTTC.